Included here is one T cell receptor (beta chain) sequence, with context. The repertoire was sequenced with immunoSEQ multiplex PCR; TCRdb's copy has only in-frame clones and lacks some. In the table there are about 610,000 clones, roughly 88% of which are singletons. This entry is derived from a study of shared T cell receptors in the human thymus. This CDR3 has 15 residues. Germline CDR1 and CDR2: SGHTA and FQGNSA. V lost 1 base and J 3 bases, leaving 13 bases between the germline ends. The sample was also reused in another study, on human thymus T cells.

The V and J genes are TRBV7-2 and TRBJ2-7; TRBD2 is a possible D gene (6 bases). Sequencing input: thymocytes. This receptor was obtained from a boy younger than two with a congenital heart defect. CDR3 nucleotide sequence: TGTGCCAGCAGCTTAGTGGCGGGGCACGACTACGAGCAGTACTTC. This sequence encodes CASSLVAGHDYEQYF.